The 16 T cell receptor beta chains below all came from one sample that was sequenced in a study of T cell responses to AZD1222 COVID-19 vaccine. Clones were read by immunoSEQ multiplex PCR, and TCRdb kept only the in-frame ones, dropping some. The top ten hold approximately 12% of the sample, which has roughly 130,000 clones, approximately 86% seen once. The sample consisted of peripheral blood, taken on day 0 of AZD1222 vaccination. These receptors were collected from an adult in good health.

The DNA for the CDR3 is TGTGCCAGCAGTTTAGATATGGGGCGCACAGAGACCCAGTACTTC. Protein product: CASSLDMGRTETQYF. J is TRBJ2-5 and V is TRBV27, with D tentatively TRBD1 (5 bases). V lost 2 bases, J lost 4 bases, and 14 bases lay in between. The CDR3 consists of 15 residues. Per germline, CDR1 MNHEY and CDR2 SMNVEV (reference sequence).

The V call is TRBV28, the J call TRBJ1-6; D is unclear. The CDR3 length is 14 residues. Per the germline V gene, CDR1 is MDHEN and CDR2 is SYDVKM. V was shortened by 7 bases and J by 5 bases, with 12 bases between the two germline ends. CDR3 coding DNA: TGTGCCAGCACTCCGTGGCAGCATAATTCACCCCTCCACTTT. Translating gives CASTPWQHNSPLHF.

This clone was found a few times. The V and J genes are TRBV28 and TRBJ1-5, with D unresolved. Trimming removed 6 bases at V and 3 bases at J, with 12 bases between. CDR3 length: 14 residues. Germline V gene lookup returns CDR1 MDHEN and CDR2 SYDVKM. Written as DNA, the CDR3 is TGTGCCAGCAGGCCCCCTGGGATCAATCAGCCCCAGCATTTT. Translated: CASRPPGINQPQHF.

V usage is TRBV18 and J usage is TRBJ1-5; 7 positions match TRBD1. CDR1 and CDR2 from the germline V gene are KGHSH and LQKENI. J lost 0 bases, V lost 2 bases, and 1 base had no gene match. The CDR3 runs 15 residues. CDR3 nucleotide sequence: TGTGCCAGCTCACCAGGGACAGATAGCAATCAGCCCCAGCATTTT. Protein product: CASSPGTDSNQPQHF.

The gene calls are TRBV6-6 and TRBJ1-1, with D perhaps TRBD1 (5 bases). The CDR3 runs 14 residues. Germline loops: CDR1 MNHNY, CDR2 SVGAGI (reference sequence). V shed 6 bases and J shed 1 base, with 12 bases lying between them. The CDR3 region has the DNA TGTGCCAGCAGCTTGGGACTGACGAACACTGAAGCTTTCTTT. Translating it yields CASSLGLTNTEAFF.

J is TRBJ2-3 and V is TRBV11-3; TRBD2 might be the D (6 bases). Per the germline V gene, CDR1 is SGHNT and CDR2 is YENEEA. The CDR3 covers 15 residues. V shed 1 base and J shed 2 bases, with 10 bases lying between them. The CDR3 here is CASSLGRGLTDTQYF. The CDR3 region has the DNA TGTGCCAGCAGCTTAGGTCGGGGACTCACAGATACGCAGTATTTT.

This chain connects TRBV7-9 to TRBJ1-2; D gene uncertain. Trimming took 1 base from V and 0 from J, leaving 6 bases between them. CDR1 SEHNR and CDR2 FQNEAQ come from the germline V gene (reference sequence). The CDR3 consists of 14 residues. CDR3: CASSLGASNYGYTF. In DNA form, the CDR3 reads TGTGCCAGCAGCTTAGGGGCGTCTAACTATGGCTACACCTTC.

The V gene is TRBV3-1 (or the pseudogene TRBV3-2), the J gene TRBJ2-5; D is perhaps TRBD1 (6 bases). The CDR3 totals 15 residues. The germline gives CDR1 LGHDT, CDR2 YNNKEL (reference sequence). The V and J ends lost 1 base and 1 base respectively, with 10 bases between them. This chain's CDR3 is CASSQGVGAQETQYF. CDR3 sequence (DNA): TGTGCCAGCAGCCAAGGCGTGGGGGCCCAAGAGACCCAGTACTTC.

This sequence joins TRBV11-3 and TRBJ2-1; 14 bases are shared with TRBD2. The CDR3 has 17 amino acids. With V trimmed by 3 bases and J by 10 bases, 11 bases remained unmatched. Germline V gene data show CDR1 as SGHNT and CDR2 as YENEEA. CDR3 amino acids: CASSFWGLAGVCWEQFF. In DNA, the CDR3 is TGTGCCAGCAGCTTTTGGGGACTAGCGGGAGTTTGTTGGGAGCAGTTCTTC.

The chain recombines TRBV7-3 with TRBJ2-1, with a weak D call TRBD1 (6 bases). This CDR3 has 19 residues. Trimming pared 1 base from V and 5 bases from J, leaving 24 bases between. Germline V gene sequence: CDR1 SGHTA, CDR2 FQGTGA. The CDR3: CASSLNPLFSGQIDNEQFF. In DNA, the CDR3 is TGTGCCAGCAGCTTAAATCCCCTTTTTTCAGGACAGATAGACAATGAGCAGTTCTTC. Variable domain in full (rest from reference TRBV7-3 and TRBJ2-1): GAGVSQTPSNKVTEKGKYVELRCDPISGHTALYWYRQSLGQGPEFLIYFQGTGAADDSGLPNDRFFAVRPEGSVSTLKIQRTERGDSAVYLCASSLNPLFSGQIDNEQFFGPGTRLTVL.

The CDR3 loop reads CASIGQPGQPQHF. CDR3 nucleotides: TGTGCCAGCATTGGACAACCAGGTCAGCCCCAGCATTTT. The chain recombines TRBV2 with TRBJ1-5; weak D call: TRBD1 (5 bases). CDR1 SNHLY and CDR2 FYNNEI come from the germline V gene. CDR3 length: 13 residues. Trimming removed 7 bases from V and 6 bases from J, with 13 bases in between.

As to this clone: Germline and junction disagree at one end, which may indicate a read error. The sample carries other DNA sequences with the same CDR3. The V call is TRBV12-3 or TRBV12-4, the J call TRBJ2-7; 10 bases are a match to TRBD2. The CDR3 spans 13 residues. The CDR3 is CASSLAGVYEQYF. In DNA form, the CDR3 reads TGTGCCAGCAGTCTAGCGGGGGTTTACGAGCAGTACTTC.

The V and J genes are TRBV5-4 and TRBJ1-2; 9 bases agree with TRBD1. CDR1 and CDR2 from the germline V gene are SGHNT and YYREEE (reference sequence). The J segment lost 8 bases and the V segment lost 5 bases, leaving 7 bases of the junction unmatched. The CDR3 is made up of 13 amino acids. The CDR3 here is CASSYRGLGGYTF. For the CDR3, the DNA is TGTGCCAGCAGTTACAGGGGGCTGGGGGGCTACACCTTC.

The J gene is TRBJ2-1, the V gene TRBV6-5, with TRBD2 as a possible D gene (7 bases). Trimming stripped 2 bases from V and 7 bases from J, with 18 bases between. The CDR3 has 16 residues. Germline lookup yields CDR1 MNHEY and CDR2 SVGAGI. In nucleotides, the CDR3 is TGTGCCAGCAGTTACGGGGGGGAGGGGGTCTGGAATGAGCAGTTCTTC. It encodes CASSYGGEGVWNEQFF.

CDR3 region: CASSRGTSGNTDTQYF. CDR3 nucleotides: TGCGCCAGCAGCCGAGGGACTAGCGGGAACACAGATACGCAGTATTTT. The chain uses TRBV5-1 and TRBJ2-3, with 13 bases that match TRBD2. CDR1 is SGHRS, CDR2 YFSETQ, per germline. Trimming cost V 4 bases and J 2 bases; bases outside gene matches: 4. The length of the CDR3 is 16 residues.

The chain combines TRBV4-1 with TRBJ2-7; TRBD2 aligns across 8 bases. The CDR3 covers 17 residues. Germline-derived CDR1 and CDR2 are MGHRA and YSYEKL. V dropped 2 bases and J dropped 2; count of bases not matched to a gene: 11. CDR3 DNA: TGCGCCAGCAGCCAAATTCCTAGCGGGTTTGTCCCCTACGAGCAGTACTTC. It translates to CASSQIPSGFVPYEQYF.